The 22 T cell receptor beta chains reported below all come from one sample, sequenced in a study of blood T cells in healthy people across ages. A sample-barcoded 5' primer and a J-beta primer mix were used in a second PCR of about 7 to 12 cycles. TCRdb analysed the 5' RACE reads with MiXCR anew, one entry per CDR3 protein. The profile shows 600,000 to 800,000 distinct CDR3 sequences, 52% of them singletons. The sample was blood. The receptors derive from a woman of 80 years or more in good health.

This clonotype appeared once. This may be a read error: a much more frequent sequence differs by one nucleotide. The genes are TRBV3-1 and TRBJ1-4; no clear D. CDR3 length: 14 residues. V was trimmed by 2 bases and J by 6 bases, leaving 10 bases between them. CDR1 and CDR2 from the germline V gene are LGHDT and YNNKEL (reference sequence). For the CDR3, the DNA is TGTGCCAGCAGCCAACGGGCGCAGTATGAAAAACTGTTTTTT. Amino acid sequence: CASSQRAQYEKLFF. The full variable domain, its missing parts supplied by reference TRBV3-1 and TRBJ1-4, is DTAVSQTPKYLVTQMGNDKSIKCEQNLGHDTMYWYKQDSKKFLKIMFSYNNKELIINETVPNRFSPKSPDKAHLNLHINSLELGDSAVYFCASSQRAQYEKLFFGSGTQLSVL.

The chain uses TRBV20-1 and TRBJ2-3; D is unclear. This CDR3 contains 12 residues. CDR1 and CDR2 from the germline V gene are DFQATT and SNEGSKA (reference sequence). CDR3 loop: CSLGWSTDTQYF. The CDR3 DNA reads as TGCAGCCTCGGTTGGAGCACAGATACGCAGTATTTT.

CDR3 bases: TGCAGCGTTCAAACACCAGCCTATGGCTACACCTTC. Residues: CSVQTPAYGYTF. The chain is built from TRBV29-1 and TRBJ1-2, with D hard to call. V lost 5 bases to trimming and J lost 4 bases, with 11 bases between them. This CDR3 spans 12 amino acids. The germline V gene encodes CDR1 SQVTM and CDR2 ANQGSEA.

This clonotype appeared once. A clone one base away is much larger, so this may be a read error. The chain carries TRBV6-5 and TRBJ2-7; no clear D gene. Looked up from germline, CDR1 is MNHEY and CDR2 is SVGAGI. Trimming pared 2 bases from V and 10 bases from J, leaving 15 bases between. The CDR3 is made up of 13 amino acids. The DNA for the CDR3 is TGTGCCAGCAGTTACCGGGTCCAAGAGGCCCAGTACTTC. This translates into CASSYRVQEAQYF.

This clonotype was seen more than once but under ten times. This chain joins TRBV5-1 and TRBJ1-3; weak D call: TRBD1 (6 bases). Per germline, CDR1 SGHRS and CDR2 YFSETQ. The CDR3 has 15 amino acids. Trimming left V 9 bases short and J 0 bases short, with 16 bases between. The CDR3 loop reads CATFMRGFSGNTIYF. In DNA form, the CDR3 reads TGCGCCACCTTTATGAGGGGGTTCTCTGGAAACACCATATATTTT.

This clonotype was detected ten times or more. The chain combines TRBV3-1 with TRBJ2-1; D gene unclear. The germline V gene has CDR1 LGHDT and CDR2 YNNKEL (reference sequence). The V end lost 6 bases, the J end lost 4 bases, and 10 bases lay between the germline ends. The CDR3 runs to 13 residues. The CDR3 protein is CASSHIGYNEQFF. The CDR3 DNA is TGTGCCAGCAGTCACATTGGTTACAATGAGCAGTTCTTC.

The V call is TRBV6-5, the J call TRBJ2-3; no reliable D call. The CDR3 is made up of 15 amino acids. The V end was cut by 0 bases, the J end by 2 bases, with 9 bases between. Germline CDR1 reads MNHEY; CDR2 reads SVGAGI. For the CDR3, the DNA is TGTGCCAGCAGTTACTCGAGTACTTTCACAGATACGCAGTATTTT. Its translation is CASSYSSTFTDTQYF.

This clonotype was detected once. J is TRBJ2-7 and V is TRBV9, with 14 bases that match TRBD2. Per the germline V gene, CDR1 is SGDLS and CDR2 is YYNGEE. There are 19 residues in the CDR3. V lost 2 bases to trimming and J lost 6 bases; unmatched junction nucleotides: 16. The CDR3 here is CASSVTHGTSGSRGSEQYF. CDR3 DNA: TGTGCCAGCAGCGTCACCCACGGGACTAGCGGGAGTCGGGGATCCGAGCAGTACTTC. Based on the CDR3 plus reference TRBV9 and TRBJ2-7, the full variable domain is DSGVTQTPKHLITATGQRVTLRCSPRSGDLSVYWYQQSLDQGLQFLIQYYNGEERAKGNILERFSAQQFPDLHSELNLSSLELGDSALYFCASSVTHGTSGSRGSEQYFGPGTRLTVT.

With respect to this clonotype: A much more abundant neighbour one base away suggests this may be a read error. The chain's CDR3 is CASSYSWERGDNEQFF. The CDR3 DNA reads as TGTGCCAGCAGTTACTCGTGGGAGCGGGGGGACAATGAGCAGTTCTTC. The chain carries TRBV6-5 and TRBJ2-1, with TRBD2 matching 9 bases. The CDR3 spans 16 residues. After removal of 0 bases from V and 5 bases from J, the junction contained 5 bases not matched to a gene. Germline V gives CDR1 MNHEY, CDR2 SVGAGI.

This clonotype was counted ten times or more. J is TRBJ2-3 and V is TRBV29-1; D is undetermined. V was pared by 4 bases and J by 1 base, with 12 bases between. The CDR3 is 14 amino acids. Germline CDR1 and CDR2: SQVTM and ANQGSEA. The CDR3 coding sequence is TGCAGCGTTGCGGCCTGGCCCGGCACAGATACGCAGTATTTT. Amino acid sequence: CSVAAWPGTDTQYF.

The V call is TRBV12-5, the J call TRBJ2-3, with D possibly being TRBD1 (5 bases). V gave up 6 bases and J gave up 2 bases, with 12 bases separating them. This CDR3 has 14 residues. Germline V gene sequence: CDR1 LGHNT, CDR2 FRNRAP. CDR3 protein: CASGKDRTTDTQYF. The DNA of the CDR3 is TGTGCTAGTGGCAAAGACAGAACCACAGATACGCAGTATTTT.

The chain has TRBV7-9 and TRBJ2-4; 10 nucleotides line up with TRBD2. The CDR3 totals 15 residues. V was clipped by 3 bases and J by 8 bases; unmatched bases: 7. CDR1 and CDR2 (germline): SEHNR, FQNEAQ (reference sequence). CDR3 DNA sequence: TGTGCCAGCAGCTTTTCAGCGGGAGGGCCGGACATTCAGTACTTC. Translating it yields CASSFSAGGPDIQYF.

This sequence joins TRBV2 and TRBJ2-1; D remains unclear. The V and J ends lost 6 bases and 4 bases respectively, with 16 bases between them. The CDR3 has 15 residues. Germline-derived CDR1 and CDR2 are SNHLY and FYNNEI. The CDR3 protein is CASSGFQNTYNEQFF. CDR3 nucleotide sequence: TGTGCCAGCAGCGGATTCCAGAACACATACAATGAGCAGTTCTTC.

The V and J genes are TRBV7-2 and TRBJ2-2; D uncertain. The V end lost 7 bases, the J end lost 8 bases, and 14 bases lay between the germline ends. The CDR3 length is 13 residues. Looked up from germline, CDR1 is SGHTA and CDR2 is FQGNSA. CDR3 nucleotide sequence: TGTGCCAGCATTAGGACGAACCCTGGGGAGCTGTTTTTT. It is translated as CASIRTNPGELFF.

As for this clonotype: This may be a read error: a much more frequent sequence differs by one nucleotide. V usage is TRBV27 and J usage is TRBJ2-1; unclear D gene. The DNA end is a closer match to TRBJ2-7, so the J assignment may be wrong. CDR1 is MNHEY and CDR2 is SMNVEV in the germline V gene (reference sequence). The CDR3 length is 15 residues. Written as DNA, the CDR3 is TGTGCCAGCAGTCACTTAACCGGTTCCTACAATGAGCAGTACTTC. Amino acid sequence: CASSHLTGSYNEQYF.

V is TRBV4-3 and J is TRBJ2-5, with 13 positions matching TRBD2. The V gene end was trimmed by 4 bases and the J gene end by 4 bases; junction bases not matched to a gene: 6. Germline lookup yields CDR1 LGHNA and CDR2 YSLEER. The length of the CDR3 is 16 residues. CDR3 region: CASSPRTSGSGETQYF. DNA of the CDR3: TGCGCCAGCAGCCCGCGGACTAGCGGGAGTGGAGAGACCCAGTACTTC.

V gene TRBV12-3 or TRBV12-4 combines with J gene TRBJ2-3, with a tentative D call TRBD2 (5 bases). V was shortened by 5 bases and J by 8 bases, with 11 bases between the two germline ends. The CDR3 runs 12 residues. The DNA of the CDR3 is TGTGCCAGCAGTGATCTAGCTAGTACGCAGTATTTT. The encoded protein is CASSDLASTQYF.

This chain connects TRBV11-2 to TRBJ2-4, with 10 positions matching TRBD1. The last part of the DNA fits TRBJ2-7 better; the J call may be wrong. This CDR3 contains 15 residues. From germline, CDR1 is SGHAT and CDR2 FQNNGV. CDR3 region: CASSGTGDKTYEQYF. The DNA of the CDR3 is TGTGCCAGCAGCGGGACAGGGGACAAGACCTACGAGCAGTACTTC.

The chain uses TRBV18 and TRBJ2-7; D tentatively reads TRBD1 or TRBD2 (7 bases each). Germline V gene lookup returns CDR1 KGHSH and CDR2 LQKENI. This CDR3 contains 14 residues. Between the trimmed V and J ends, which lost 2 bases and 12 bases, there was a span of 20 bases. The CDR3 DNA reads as TGTGCCAGCTCACCAGGCCTAGCGGAGACAGGGTGGTACTTC. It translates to CASSPGLAETGWYF. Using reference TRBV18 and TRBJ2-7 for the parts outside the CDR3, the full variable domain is NAGVMQNPRHLVRRRGQEARLRCSPMKGHSHVYWYRQLPEEGLKFMVYLQKENIIDESGMPKERFSAEFPKEGPSILRIQQVVRGDSAAYFCASSPGLAETGWYFGPGTRLTVT.

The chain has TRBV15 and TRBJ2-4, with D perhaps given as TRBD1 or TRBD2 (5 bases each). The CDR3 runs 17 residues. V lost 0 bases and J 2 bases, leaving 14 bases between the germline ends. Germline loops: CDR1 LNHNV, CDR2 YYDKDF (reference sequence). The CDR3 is CATSRDWAEGTKNIQYF. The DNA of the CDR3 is TGTGCCACCAGCAGAGATTGGGCCGAGGGGACCAAAAACATTCAGTACTTC.

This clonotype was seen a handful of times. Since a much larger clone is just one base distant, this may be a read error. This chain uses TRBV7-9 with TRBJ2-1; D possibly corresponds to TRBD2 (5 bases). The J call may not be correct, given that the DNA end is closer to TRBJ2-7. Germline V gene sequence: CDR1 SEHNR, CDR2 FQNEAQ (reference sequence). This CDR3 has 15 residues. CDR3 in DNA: TGTGCCAGCAGCTTAGAAAGCGGCCGCTACAATGAGCAGTACTTC. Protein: CASSLESGRYNEQYF.

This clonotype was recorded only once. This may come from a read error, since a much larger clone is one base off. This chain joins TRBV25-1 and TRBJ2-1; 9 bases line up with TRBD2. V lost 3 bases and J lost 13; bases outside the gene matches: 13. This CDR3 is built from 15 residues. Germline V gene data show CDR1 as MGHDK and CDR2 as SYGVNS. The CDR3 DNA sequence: TGTGCCAGCAGTGACTTCGGGACTAGCTCCGAGACCCAGTTCTTC. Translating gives CASSDFGTSSETQFF.